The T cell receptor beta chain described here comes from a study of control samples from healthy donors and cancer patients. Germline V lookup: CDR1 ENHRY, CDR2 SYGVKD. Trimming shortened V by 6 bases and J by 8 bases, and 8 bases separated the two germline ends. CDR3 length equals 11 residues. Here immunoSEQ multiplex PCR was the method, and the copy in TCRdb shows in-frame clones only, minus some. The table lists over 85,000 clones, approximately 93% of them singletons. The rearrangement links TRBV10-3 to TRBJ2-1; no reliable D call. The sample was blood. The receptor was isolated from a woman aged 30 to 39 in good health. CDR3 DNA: TGTGCCATCAGAAGTCTCGATGAGCAGTTCTTC. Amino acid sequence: CAIRSLDEQFF.